This T cell receptor beta chain was obtained from a study of PD-1 blockade in classical Hodgkin lymphoma. Assay used: immunoSEQ multiplex PCR; TCRdb lists only in-frame clones, some missing. The table lists tens of thousands of clones, approximately 80% of them singletons, with about a fifth in the top ten. Germline values: CDR1 SGHTA, CDR2 FQGTGA. This CDR3 region has 15 residues. V was shortened by 2 bases and J by 0 bases, with 8 bases between the two germline ends. General observations from the study: Complete responders matched newly diagnosed patients in baseline diversity.

As for time point: cycle 4 day 1 (C4D1), after six to seven weeks of nivolumab. Each patient experienced a relapse that followed autologous stem cell transplantation, and brentuximab vedotin exposure varied. This clone occurred a few times. Its antigen remains unknown. This clonotype originated in a human donor with classical Hodgkin lymphoma. V usage is TRBV7-3 and J usage is TRBJ2-1; D ambiguous. This specimen consisted of peripheral blood mononuclear cells (PBMCs), obtained before the fourth cycle of nivolumab. The CDR3 here is CASSLAVSSYNEQFF. DNA for the CDR3: TGTGCCAGCAGCTTAGCGGTGAGCTCCTACAATGAGCAGTTCTTC.